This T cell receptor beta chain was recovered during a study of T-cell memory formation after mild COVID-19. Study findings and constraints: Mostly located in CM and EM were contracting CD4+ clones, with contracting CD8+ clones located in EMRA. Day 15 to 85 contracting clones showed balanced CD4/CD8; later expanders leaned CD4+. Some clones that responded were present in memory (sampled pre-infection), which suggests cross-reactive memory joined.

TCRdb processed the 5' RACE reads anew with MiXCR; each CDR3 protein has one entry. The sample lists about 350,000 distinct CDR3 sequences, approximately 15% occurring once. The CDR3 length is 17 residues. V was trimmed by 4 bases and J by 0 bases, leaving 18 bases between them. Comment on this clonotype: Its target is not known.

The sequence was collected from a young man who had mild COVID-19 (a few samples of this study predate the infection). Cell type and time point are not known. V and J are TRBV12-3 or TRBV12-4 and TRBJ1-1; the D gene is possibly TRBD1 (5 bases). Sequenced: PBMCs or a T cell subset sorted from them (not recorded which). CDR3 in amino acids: CASSSRVFRIMNTEAFF. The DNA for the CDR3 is TGTGCCAGCAGTTCCAGGGTTTTCAGGATCATGAACACTGAAGCTTTCTTT.